One sample yielded the 10 T cell receptor beta chains listed below, sequenced in a study of spatial heterogeneity in lung cancer. Study outcomes and limitations: Higher tumor mutation counts went along with higher counts of expanded intratumoral alpha and beta TCRs.

Time point in this sample: sample taken at primary tumor resection. These receptors have no known antigen. One entry per CDR3 protein results from TCRdb running MiXCR on the 5' RACE reads. The table includes 16,000 or so distinct CDR3 sequences, 6.5% to 8.5% detected once. Specimen: lung tumor tissue, collected at surgery. Every receptor here comes from a female donor with early-stage non-small cell lung cancer.

This clonotype appeared many times. This beta chain is an off-target read within a library intended for alpha chains, so its frequency means little. The chain recombines TRBV5-1 with TRBJ2-3; D is undetermined. The CDR3 runs to 14 residues. Trimming removed 4 bases from V and 0 bases from J, with 9 bases in between. The germline gives CDR1 SGHRS, CDR2 YFSETQ. CDR3 sequence reads: CASSVDRSTDTQYF. DNA for the CDR3: TGCGCCAGCAGCGTGGACCGTAGCACAGATACGCAGTATTTT.

This clonotype was recorded a few times. A library prepared for alpha chains yielded this beta chain as an off-target read; its size is of little meaning. This chain connects TRBV30 to TRBJ2-1; TRBD1 agrees at 8 bases. Germline trimming cut 0 bases from V and 1 base from J; bases unmatched to any gene: 8. This CDR3 is built from 17 residues. CDR1 and CDR2 from the germline V gene are GTSNPN and SVGIG (reference sequence). CDR3 sequence (DNA): TGTGCCTGGAGTGTAGGTACCGGGACAGGTTCCTACAATGAGCAGTTCTTC. As protein: CAWSVGTGTGSYNEQFF.

This clonotype came up many times. Because the library targeted alpha chains, this beta chain is an off-target read whose size means little. This chain links TRBV20-1 with TRBJ1-1; 9 nucleotides align to TRBD1. Germline V gene sequence: CDR1 DFQATT, CDR2 SNEGSKA (reference sequence). Trimming cost V 0 bases and J 6 bases; bases outside gene matches: 8. CDR3 length equals 15 residues. As DNA, the CDR3 is TGCAGTGCTAGAGATACCGGGACAGGGATCGCTGAAGCTTTCTTT. Translated: CSARDTGTGIAEAFF.

In this sample, this clonotype turned up many times. Little can be read into the size of this beta chain, an off-target read in a library designed for alpha chains. The rearrangement joins TRBV5-1 to TRBJ1-1; perhaps TRBD1 as D (5 bases). The CDR3 contains 21 residues. Germline assignment: CDR1 SGHRS and CDR2 YFSETQ. V was pared by 0 bases and J by 0 bases, with 27 bases between. The CDR3 DNA reads TGCGCCAGCAGCTTGGCCCGGGGCAGGCGACGAACCGGTGGGCTGAACACTGAAGCTTTCTTT. It encodes CASSLARGRRRTGGLNTEAFF.

The sample holds many counts of this clonotype. The library was built for alpha chains, so this beta chain is an off-target read and its size means little. The chain recombines TRBV20-1 with TRBJ1-1; 8 bases align to TRBD1. V shed 0 bases, J shed 12 bases, and the junction held 12 bases outside the gene matches. The V gene's germline CDR1 is DFQATT and CDR2 SNEGSKA (reference sequence). The CDR3 runs to 14 residues. CDR3 sequence: CSARDRTGTFGSFF. CDR3 nucleotides: TGCAGTGCTAGAGATCGGACAGGGACCTTCGGATCTTTCTTT.

Note on this clonotype: The library was designed around alpha chains, so this beta chain is a stray read whose abundance carries little weight. V gene TRBV5-4 combines with J gene TRBJ1-2, with 8 positions matching TRBD1. The CDR3 sequence is 14 residues long. The germline V gene has CDR1 SGHNT and CDR2 YYREEE (reference sequence). V lost 0 bases, J lost 3 bases, and 1 base stayed unmatched. This CDR3 reads CASSLDRGYYGYTF. The CDR3 nucleotides are TGTGCCAGCAGCTTGGACAGGGGGTACTATGGCTACACCTTC.

This clonotype was seen ten or more times. The junction differs from germline at one of its ends, possibly a read error. This beta chain is an unintended read in a library built for alpha chains; its size means little. The V and J genes are TRBV9 and TRBJ1-4, with D maybe TRBD1 (6 bases). The CDR3 is 15 amino acids. The V gene's germline CDR1 is SGDLS and CDR2 YYNGEE. As DNA, the CDR3 is TGTGCCAGCAGCGTAGCTATGGGGGGCCCCATCCTTTTGGCCTTT. Translating gives CASSVAMGGPILLAF.

This clonotype was observed at least ten times. Since it is a stray read in a library aimed at alpha chains, this beta chain has a size that is not meaningful. J is TRBJ2-5 and V is TRBV2; 7 bases map to TRBD1. Germline values: CDR1 SNHLY, CDR2 FYNNEI. The CDR3 is 13 amino acids. The V segment lost 7 bases and the J segment 1 base; nucleotides outside the gene matches: 3. The CDR3 is CASNWTGQETQYF. As DNA, the CDR3 is TGTGCCAGCAACTGGACAGGCCAAGAGACCCAGTACTTC. The full variable domain, completed using reference TRBV2 and TRBJ2-5, is EPEVTQTPSHQVTQMGQEVILRCVPISNHLYFYWYRQILGQKVEFLVSFYNNEISEKSEIFDDQFSVERPDGSNFTLKIRSTKLEDSAMYFCASNWTGQETQYFGPGTRLLVL.

This clonotype has ten or more counts. Since it is a stray read in a library aimed at alpha chains, this beta chain has a size that is not meaningful. The chain links TRBV9 to TRBJ2-2; TRBD2 matches at 7 bases. The V gene's germline CDR1 is SGDLS and CDR2 YYNGEE. CDR3 length: 16 amino acids. The trim removed 0 bases at V and 4 bases at J, leaving 6 bases unmatched. The CDR3 loop is CASSVASGAITGELFF. The DNA of the CDR3 is TGTGCCAGCAGCGTAGCCAGCGGGGCGATCACCGGGGAGCTGTTTTTT. Complete variable domain (other parts from reference TRBV9 and TRBJ2-2): DSGVTQTPKHLITATGQRVTLRCSPRSGDLSVYWYQQSLDQGLQFLIQYYNGEERAKGNILERFSAQQFPDLHSELNLSSLELGDSALYFCASSVASGAITGELFFGEGSRLTVL.

Of note for this clonotype: A much larger clone differs by one base, so this may be a read error. As an off-target read in a library built for alpha chains, this beta chain has a frequency of little significance. The rearrangement joins TRBV20-1 to TRBJ2-7; TRBD1 matches 8 bases. The CDR3 is made up of 13 amino acids. The junction had 9 bases not matched to a gene; V was cut back by 6 bases and J by 5 bases. Germline CDR1 is DFQATT and CDR2 is SNEGSKA (reference sequence). The DNA of the CDR3 is TGCAGTGCCTGGGAGACAGGGGACGACGAGCAGTACTTC. Translating gives CSAWETGDDEQYF.